The rows below give T cell receptor beta chains drawn from one sample of a study of blood T cell repertoires in COVID-19. Only in-frame clones appear in the TCRdb table, and some are missing; sequencing was by immunoSEQ multiplex PCR. The sample gives about 80,000 clones, around 83% of which show up once; around 9.7% is in the top ten. Sequences were obtained from peripheral blood. Receptors were obtained from a human donor in a cohort sampled during active COVID-19. Each CDR3 is given with its conserved first and last residue. Fields, in order: D gene, J gene, clone size, V gene, CDR3 protein, CDR3 DNA. A D gene is named only where the DNA matches it firmly. The size of a clone is reported for some rows only, either as once, few or many, or as a class for expanded clones.

D gene: TRBD2
J gene: TRBJ2-3
clone size: .
V gene: TRBV6-5
CDR3 protein: CASSFGGLAGATQYF
CDR3 DNA: TGTGCCAGCAGTTTTGGGGGACTAGCGGGAGCTACGCAGTATTTT

D gene: .
J gene: TRBJ1-1
clone size: .
V gene: TRBV28
CDR3 protein: CASSRLGRESPEAFF
CDR3 DNA: TGTGCCAGCAGTCGCTTGGGGAGGGAAAGCCCTGAAGCTTTCTTT

D gene: .
J gene: TRBJ1-4
clone size: .
V gene: TRBV2
CDR3 protein: CASGAFNEKLFF
CDR3 DNA: TGTGCCAGCGGGGCGTTTAATGAAAAACTGTTTTTT

D gene: TRBD1
J gene: TRBJ2-1
clone size: .
V gene: TRBV2
CDR3 protein: CASSPRQGWDEQFF
CDR3 DNA: TGTGCCAGCAGCCCCAGACAGGGTTGGGATGAGCAGTTCTTC

D gene: .
J gene: TRBJ1-5
clone size: few
V gene: TRBV5-1
CDR3 protein: CASSLEGVSNQPQHF
CDR3 DNA: TGCGCCAGCAGCTTGGAGGGGGTTAGCAATCAGCCCCAGCATTTT

D gene: .
J gene: TRBJ2-1
clone size: .
V gene: TRBV14
CDR3 protein: CASSQAFSSLYNEQFF
CDR3 DNA: TGTGCCAGCAGCCAAGCTTTTAGCAGTTTGTACAATGAGCAGTTCTTC

D gene: TRBD1
J gene: TRBJ2-7
clone size: once
V gene: TRBV12-5
CDR3 protein: CASALDRGYEQYF
CDR3 DNA: TGTGCTAGTGCCTTGGACAGGGGCTACGAGCAGTACTTC

D gene: TRBD1
J gene: TRBJ2-5
clone size: few
V gene: TRBV5-4
CDR3 protein: CASSPGTGIETQYF
CDR3 DNA: TGTGCCAGCAGCCCCGGGACAGGAATAGAGACCCAGTACTTC

D gene: TRBD2
J gene: TRBJ2-7
clone size: .
V gene: TRBV10-3
CDR3 protein: CAISSGGHSYEQYF
CDR3 DNA: TGTGCCATCTCAAGCGGGGGGCATTCCTACGAGCAGTACTTC

D gene: .
J gene: TRBJ2-1
clone size: .
V gene: TRBV7-9
CDR3 protein: CASSLSRGNEQFF
CDR3 DNA: TGTGCCAGCAGCCTCTCCCGGGGCAATGAGCAGTTCTTC

D gene: TRBD2
J gene: TRBJ2-1
clone size: once
V gene: TRBV4-2
CDR3 protein: CASSQGQRGGNEQFF
CDR3 DNA: TGTGCCAGCAGCCAGGGGCAGCGGGGGGGCAATGAGCAGTTCTTC

D gene: TRBD2
J gene: TRBJ2-2
clone size: .
V gene: TRBV28
CDR3 protein: CASRRQGGAGELFF
CDR3 DNA: TGTGCCAGCAGGAGGCAGGGAGGGGCCGGGGAGCTGTTTTTT

D gene: .
J gene: TRBJ2-7
clone size: .
V gene: TRBV7-6
CDR3 protein: CASSLGGEAVYEQYF
CDR3 DNA: TGTGCCAGCAGCTTAGGGGGGGAGGCAGTTTACGAGCAGTACTTC

D gene: .
J gene: TRBJ1-1
clone size: .
V gene: TRBV6-5
CDR3 protein: CASSPDSLNTEAFF
CDR3 DNA: TGTGCCAGCAGTCCGGACAGCTTGAACACTGAAGCTTTCTTT

D gene: .
J gene: TRBJ2-1
clone size: .
V gene: TRBV24-1
CDR3 protein: CATSDRRDYNEQFF
CDR3 DNA: TGTGCCACCAGCGACAGGAGAGATTACAATGAGCAGTTCTTC

D gene: TRBD2
J gene: TRBJ2-2
clone size: .
V gene: TRBV7-2
CDR3 protein: CASTLVAGVPGELFF
CDR3 DNA: TGTGCCAGCACCCTAGTTGCGGGAGTACCCGGGGAGCTGTTTTTT

D gene: TRBD1
J gene: TRBJ2-7
clone size: once
V gene: TRBV18
CDR3 protein: CASSLRGTGGTYEQYF
CDR3 DNA: TGTGCCAGCTCATTGAGAGGGACAGGGGGAACCTACGAGCAGTACTTC

D gene: TRBD2
J gene: TRBJ2-3
clone size: .
V gene: TRBV11-2
CDR3 protein: CASSQWGTSGTHTDTQYF
CDR3 DNA: TGTGCCAGCAGCCAGTGGGGGACTAGCGGGACCCACACAGATACGCAGTATTTT

D gene: .
J gene: TRBJ1-1
clone size: .
V gene: TRBV5-4
CDR3 protein: CASSLDPTGYTEAFF
CDR3 DNA: TGTGCCAGCAGTTTAGACCCGACAGGATACACTGAAGCTTTCTTT

D gene: TRBD1
J gene: TRBJ1-5
clone size: .
V gene: TRBV6-6
CDR3 protein: CASSYAQGAIQPQHF
CDR3 DNA: TGTGCCAGCAGTTACGCACAGGGGGCTATTCAGCCCCAGCATTTT

D gene: .
J gene: TRBJ2-7
clone size: .
V gene: TRBV18
CDR3 protein: CASSPSYSSYEQYF
CDR3 DNA: TGTGCCAGCTCACCATCTTACAGCTCCTACGAGCAGTACTTC

D gene: .
J gene: TRBJ2-5
clone size: .
V gene: TRBV5-4
CDR3 protein: CASSLPGLQETQYF
CDR3 DNA: TGTGCCAGCAGCTTGCCAGGGCTCCAAGAGACCCAGTACTTC

D gene: TRBD2
J gene: TRBJ2-5
clone size: .
V gene: TRBV5-1
CDR3 protein: CASSFVLAGREETQYF
CDR3 DNA: TGCGCCAGCAGCTTTGTACTAGCGGGACGGGAAGAGACCCAGTACTTC

D gene: .
J gene: TRBJ1-2
clone size: .
V gene: TRBV5-4
CDR3 protein: CASSWDNRGYTF
CDR3 DNA: TGTGCCAGCAGCTGGGACAACAGGGGCTACACCTTC

D gene: .
J gene: TRBJ1-1
clone size: .
V gene: TRBV30
CDR3 protein: CAWRIPGVVTEAFF
CDR3 DNA: TGTGCCTGGAGGATCCCGGGGGTGGTCACTGAAGCTTTCTTT

D gene: .
J gene: TRBJ1-5
clone size: .
V gene: TRBV28
CDR3 protein: CASSLPPGDQPQHF
CDR3 DNA: TGTGCCAGCAGTTTACCCCCGGGGGATCAGCCCCAGCATTTT

D gene: TRBD1
J gene: TRBJ1-6
clone size: few
V gene: TRBV5-1
CDR3 protein: CASSVYGQGDSPLHF
CDR3 DNA: TGCGCCAGCAGCGTCTACGGACAGGGGGATTCACCCCTCCACTTT

D gene: TRBD1
J gene: TRBJ2-6
clone size: .
V gene: TRBV18
CDR3 protein: CASSQNQGAGSGANVLTF
CDR3 DNA: TGTGCCAGCTCACAAAATCAGGGGGCCGGCTCTGGGGCCAACGTCCTGACTTTC

D gene: .
J gene: TRBJ1-1
clone size: .
V gene: TRBV2
CDR3 protein: CASSEAQRGASFF
CDR3 DNA: TGTGCCAGCAGTGAAGCGCAGCGGGGTGCATCTTTCTTT

D gene: .
J gene: TRBJ2-1
clone size: .
V gene: TRBV19
CDR3 protein: CASSIVQGLGYNEQFF
CDR3 DNA: TGTGCCAGTAGTATAGTTCAGGGTCTCGGGTACAATGAGCAGTTCTTC

D gene: .
J gene: TRBJ1-1
clone size: .
V gene: TRBV9
CDR3 protein: CASSVLAGPNTEAFF
CDR3 DNA: TGTGCCAGCAGCGTATTGGCAGGTCCGAACACTGAAGCTTTCTTT

D gene: .
J gene: TRBJ2-3
clone size: once
V gene: TRBV2
CDR3 protein: CASSTGPSTDTQYF
CDR3 DNA: TGTGCCAGTAGTACAGGTCCTAGCACAGATACGCAGTATTTT

D gene: TRBD1
J gene: TRBJ1-1
clone size: .
V gene: TRBV5-4
CDR3 protein: CASSLPASGGTEAFF
CDR3 DNA: TGTGCCAGCAGCTTGCCCGCCTCAGGGGGAACTGAAGCTTTCTTT

D gene: .
J gene: TRBJ2-5
clone size: once
V gene: TRBV5-1
CDR3 protein: CASSLGQIQETQYF
CDR3 DNA: TGCGCCAGCAGCTTGGGGCAGATACAAGAGACCCAGTACTTC

D gene: .
J gene: TRBJ1-5
clone size: .
V gene: TRBV2
CDR3 protein: CASRDGDSNQPQHF
CDR3 DNA: TGTGCCAGCAGGGACGGGGATAGCAATCAGCCCCAGCATTTT

D gene: TRBD1
J gene: TRBJ2-2
clone size: .
V gene: TRBV24-1
CDR3 protein: CATSDFLQGANGELFF
CDR3 DNA: TGTGCCACCAGTGATTTTTTACAGGGGGCAAATGGGGAGCTGTTTTTT

D gene: TRBD1
J gene: TRBJ2-7
clone size: .
V gene: TRBV5-1
CDR3 protein: CASSHGTGDEQYF
CDR3 DNA: TGCGCCAGCAGCCACGGGACAGGGGACGAGCAGTACTTC

D gene: .
J gene: TRBJ1-5
clone size: once
V gene: TRBV19
CDR3 protein: CASSSGDQPQHF
CDR3 DNA: TGTGCCAGTAGTTCGGGGGATCAGCCCCAGCATTTT

D gene: TRBD2
J gene: TRBJ2-2
clone size: .
V gene: TRBV11-3
CDR3 protein: CASSLRAGTSGSFYTGELFF
CDR3 DNA: TGTGCCAGCAGCTTAAGGGCGGGGACTAGCGGGAGCTTTTACACCGGGGAGCTGTTTTTT